Listed here is a single TCR beta chain. Its antigen is still unknown. The record originates from a study of OX40 agonist ivuxolimab in advanced cancers. As for the study in general: The dose of intravenous ivuxolimab that patients received every 2 weeks ranged from 0.01 to 10 mg/kg. Study conclusions and caveats: Mean expanded clone counts were higher in CD8+ than CD4+ T cells.

Exclusion applied to patients with autoimmune disease history or systemic immunosuppression. Baseline, cycle 4 day 1, and cycle 7 day 1 were the blood sampling points. TCRdb keeps only in-frame clones here, not all; method: immunoSEQ multiplex PCR. The data contain 95,000 to 110,000 clones, under 95% of them seen just once; the ten biggest clones take up approximately 1.2%. From germline, CDR1 is SGHTA and CDR2 FQGNSA. The CDR3 length is 14 residues. Trimming took off 4 bases at V and 3 bases at J, with 13 bases between the two ends. The source was CD4+ or CD8+ T cells sorted from blood, collected in a trial of the OX40 agonist ivuxolimab. The chain links TRBV7-2 to TRBJ2-7; the D gene is possibly TRBD2 (5 bases). The clonotype comes from an adult with an advanced solid tumor such as melanoma, head and neck, liver or kidney cancer. CDR3 residues: CASSSSLTDYEQYF. The CDR3 region has the DNA TGTGCCAGCAGCTCTAGCCTAACGGACTACGAGCAGTACTTC.